The clone carrying this T cell receptor beta chain was recorded once. The sample originates from a study of blood T cell repertoires in COVID-19. The wider study: The United States, Italy and Spain supplied acute and convalescent COVID-19 samples.

Per the authors' pipeline: Reference gene primer amplification gave nucleated cell count estimates. The table came from immunoSEQ multiplex PCR; TCRdb's copy has only in-frame clones and leaves some out. D and trimming come from the DNA, and the V and J calls and clone size come from that table. The data hold about 220,000 clones, with 70% to 90% observed a single time. The CDR3 consists of 16 residues. Germline loops: CDR1 MNHEY, CDR2 SMNVEV (reference sequence). V shed 0 bases and J 7 bases; nucleotides not matched to a gene: 8. This sequence originates from a man aged 45-60 years who had recovered from COVID-19. The chain uses TRBV27 and TRBJ2-1; 8 bases line up with TRBD2. Source material: peripheral blood. The CDR3 DNA reads TGTGCCAGCAGTTTATCTGGACTAGCAGGGTCGAATGAGCAGTTCTTC. Protein sequence: CASSLSGLAGSNEQFF.